This TCR beta chain appears in the sequencing data of a study of blood T cells in healthy people across ages. A J-beta primer mix and a sample-barcoded 5' primer were used in a second PCR of about 7 to 12 cycles. TCRdb re-called the 5' RACE reads with MiXCR, one entry per CDR3 protein. This table has around 1.7 million distinct CDR3 sequences, over 25% appearing once. The CDR3 is 15 amino acids. From germline, CDR1 is SGDLS and CDR2 YYNGEE. Trimming cost V 2 bases and J 6 bases; bases outside gene matches: 4. The chain links TRBV9 to TRBJ2-1; 11 bases match TRBD2. The material sequenced was blood. The TCR originated in a woman under 40 in good health. CDR3 DNA: TGTGCCAGCAGCGTCACTAGCGGGAGTAGCAATGAGCAGTTCTTC. Encoded protein: CASSVTSGSSNEQFF.